A selection of T cell receptor beta chains follows, all from one sample in a study of Tregs in tolerant kidney transplant recipients. The data were produced by immunoSEQ multiplex PCR, yet TCRdb's version contains in-frame clones alone and is incomplete. The sample gives roughly 250,000 clones, about four fifths of which show up once; over 0.5% is in the top ten. The sample taken for sequencing was CD4+ T cells from blood. Every receptor here comes from a human donor in good health. The CDR3 runs from the conserved cysteine through the conserved F or W. D genes are given only for firm matches. Expanded clones are given a class, and other clones once, few, many or no size at all.

d_call,j_call,clone_size,v_call,cdr3_nt,cdr3_aa
-,TRBJ1-2,-,TRBV9,TGTGCCAGCAGCGTAGGGGCAGGGGAAAGCTCCACCTTC,CASSVGAGESSTF
-,TRBJ2-7,few,TRBV10-2,TGCGCCAGCAGCTCCCCTGGAAGGATTGGCGAGCAGTACTTC,CASSSPGRIGEQYF
-,TRBJ2-3,-,TRBV6-1,TGTGCCAGCAGTGTGGGCCCCAGGGGAGATACGCAGTATTTT,CASSVGPRGDTQYF
-,TRBJ2-2,few,TRBV5-1,TGCGCCAGCAGCCTGGGGGGCCCCGGGGAGCTGTTTTTT,CASSLGGPGELFF
TRBD1,TRBJ2-3,-,TRBV9,TGTGCCAGCAGCGTAGAAGAAGGGACAGGGTTCACAGATACGCAGTATTTT,CASSVEEGTGFTDTQYF
-,TRBJ2-5,-,TRBV18,TGTGCCAGCACAAAGGGCCAGGGGGAGACCCAGTACTTC,CASTKGQGETQYF
-,TRBJ1-4,-,TRBV9,TGTGCCAGCAGCGAGACTAGGGCAACTAATGAAAAACTGTTTTTT,CASSETRATNEKLFF
-,TRBJ1-6,few,TRBV2,TGTGCCAGCGCAGTAAGGCGTAATTCACCCCTCCACTTT,CASAVRRNSPLHF
-,TRBJ2-3,once,TRBV7-9,TGTGCCAGCAGCTTCAGCCTCTACCTTGGGGTAGTTAGCACAGATACGCAGTATTTT,CASSFSLYLGVVSTDTQYF
TRBD1,TRBJ2-7,-,TRBV6-1,TGTGCCAGCAGTGCATCCGGGACAGGCTCCTACGAGCAGTACTTC,CASSASGTGSYEQYF
-,TRBJ1-3,-,TRBV7-9,TGTGCCAGCAGCTTCAAGGCAGGGTACGGAAACACCATATATTTT,CASSFKAGYGNTIYF
TRBD2,TRBJ2-7,-,TRBV11-2,TGTGCCAGCAGCCTTAGCGGGAGCTCCTACGAGCAGTACTTC,CASSLSGSSYEQYF
TRBD1,TRBJ2-1,-,TRBV6-6,TGTGCCAGCAGGCCTACAGGGGGGTCAATTAATGAGCAGTTCTTC,CASRPTGGSINEQFF
TRBD2,TRBJ2-7,few,TRBV10-1,TGCGCCAGCAGTGCAGGTCTAGCGGGAGACCGTTACGAGCAGTACTTC,CASSAGLAGDRYEQYF
TRBD2,TRBJ2-1,-,TRBV5-4,TGTGCCAGCAGCTCGACTAGCGGGATCGATTACAATGAGCAGTTCTTC,CASSSTSGIDYNEQFF
TRBD2,TRBJ2-7,-,TRBV30,TGTGCCTGGAGGGGGGGGGCCTACGAGCAGTACTTC,CAWRGGAYEQYF
-,TRBJ2-5,-,TRBV29-1,TGCAGCATCCTTAGGTTGGGAGAGACCCAGTACTTC,CSILRLGETQYF
TRBD2,TRBJ2-4,-,TRBV2,TGTGCCAGCAGTGCGGAGCTAGCGGGGATAGGTATTCAGTACTTC,CASSAELAGIGIQYF
-,TRBJ1-2,-,TRBV7-6,TGTGCCAGCAGCCCGATGGGGGGAGGCTACACCTTC,CASSPMGGGYTF
TRBD1,TRBJ1-3,-,TRBV7-2,TGTGCCAGCAGCTTAGTCTCAGGGGGCGTGAGAAACACCATATATTTT,CASSLVSGGVRNTIYF
TRBD1,TRBJ1-6,-,TRBV14,TGTGCCAGCAGCCAGAGTCAGGGGGCTAATTCACCCCTCCACTTT,CASSQSQGANSPLHF
TRBD2,TRBJ2-1,-,TRBV5-1,TGCGCCAGCAGCTCAGCGGGAGTTGAGACCTACAATGAGCAGTTCTTC,CASSSAGVETYNEQFF
-,TRBJ2-5,-,TRBV5-6,TGTGCCAGCAGCTTGCTGGGAGGGGGCTTAGAGACCCAGTACTTC,CASSLLGGGLETQYF
-,TRBJ2-1,-,TRBV6-5,TGTGCCAGCAGTTACTCCGCCTGGGTGGGCTACAATGAGCAGTTCTTC,CASSYSAWVGYNEQFF
-,TRBJ1-2,-,TRBV5-1,TGCGCCAGCAGCTTCGGGACTTCTACTCCTCAAGGCGGCTACACCTTC,CASSFGTSTPQGGYTF
TRBD2,TRBJ2-1,-,TRBV4-2,TGTGCCAGCAGCCAAGGGCAGCGGGGGGCTTCCTACAATGAGCAGTTCTTC,CASSQGQRGASYNEQFF
TRBD2,TRBJ2-3,-,TRBV7-9,TGTGCCAGCAGCTTTCGGGCGGGAGGAACCCCAGATACGCAGTATTTT,CASSFRAGGTPDTQYF
TRBD1,TRBJ2-3,-,TRBV11-2,TGTGCCAGCAGCCAGACAGGGGGCACAGATACGCAGTATTTT,CASSQTGGTDTQYF
-,TRBJ1-1,-,TRBV7-9,TGTGCCAGCCACTTCGGGGAGGGGCGCATGAACACTGAAGCTTTCTTT,CASHFGEGRMNTEAFF
TRBD2,TRBJ2-2,few,TRBV5-6,TGTGCCAGCAGCCCTAATGGGGGGAGGGCCACCGGGGAGCTGTTTTTT,CASSPNGGRATGELFF
-,TRBJ2-1,-,TRBV11-2,TGTGCCAGCAGCATAAATCCAAGACATGAGCAGTTCTTC,CASSINPRHEQFF
-,TRBJ2-7,-,TRBV2,TGTGCCAGCAGTGAGATTTTAACTCCAACAGCGCAAGAGCAGTACTTC,CASSEILTPTAQEQYF
TRBD1,TRBJ1-1,-,TRBV18,TGTGCCAGCTCATTCACAGGGGAGAACACTGAAGCTTTCTTT,CASSFTGENTEAFF